The 28 T cell receptor beta chains below come from one sample, sequenced in a study of blood T cell repertoires in COVID-19. The method was immunoSEQ multiplex PCR; TCRdb's version includes in-frame clones alone and lacks a portion of them. Altogether about 99,000 clones are present, more than 70% being singletons, with the ten largest covering 3.5% to 4%. The specimen sequenced was peripheral blood. The receptors were gathered from a woman aged 55-69 years with acute or convalescent COVID-19.

This CDR3 reads CASSSYRGGEKLFF. DNA for the CDR3: TGTGCCAGCTCTTCCTACAGGGGAGGCGAAAAACTGTTTTTT. J is TRBJ1-4 and V is TRBV2; TRBD1 matches at 7 bases. This CDR3 spans 14 amino acids. The V and J ends lost 8 bases and 8 bases, in that order; junction bases with no gene match: 11. CDR1 and CDR2 from the germline V gene are SNHLY and FYNNEI.

For the CDR3, the DNA is TGTGCCAGCAGCTTAGGTGGAGGGAGCTACGAGCAGTACGTC. Its protein product is CASSLGGGSYEQYV. The rearrangement joins TRBV7-9 to TRBJ2-7, with D possibly matching TRBD2 (6 bases). V lost 1 base and J 3 bases, leaving 10 bases between the germline ends. CDR3 length: 14 amino acids. CDR1 and CDR2 from the germline V gene are SEHNR and FQNEAQ (reference sequence).

This clone was recorded only once. The chain is built from TRBV6-5 and TRBJ2-3, with 8 bases lining up with TRBD2. V shed 0 bases and J 5 bases; nucleotides not matched to a gene: 4. CDR3 length equals 15 residues. Germline assignment: CDR1 MNHEY and CDR2 SVGAGI. CDR3 protein: CASSYSSGRGDTQYF. CDR3 DNA sequence: TGTGCCAGCAGTTACTCCAGCGGGAGAGGAGATACGCAGTATTTT.

The chain recombines TRBV30 with TRBJ2-3; unclear D gene. The germline CDR1 and CDR2 sequences are GTSNPN and SVGIG (reference sequence). V shed 0 bases and J shed 2 bases, with 12 bases lying between them. The CDR3 is made up of 15 amino acids. The CDR3 DNA reads TGTGCCTGGAGTGTAACGCTAGATTACACAGATACGCAGTATTTT. Translating it yields CAWSVTLDYTDTQYF.

The J gene is TRBJ1-2, the V gene TRBV6-5, with D hard to call. Trimming took off 7 bases at V and 4 bases at J, with 13 bases between the two ends. Germline values: CDR1 MNHEY, CDR2 SVGAGI. This CDR3 comprises 13 residues. The CDR3 DNA reads TGTGCCAGCAACCCGCAGAAGTCCTATGGCTACACCTTC. Amino acids: CASNPQKSYGYTF.

The chain uses TRBV25-1 and TRBJ2-5; 11 positions agree with TRBD1. CDR1 is MGHDK and CDR2 is SYGVNS in the germline V gene. This CDR3 comprises 15 residues. The ends lost 6 bases at V and 2 bases at J; junction bases unmatched: 5. The CDR3 loop reads CASRTGTGGQETQYF. The CDR3 bases are TGTGCCAGCAGGACCGGGACAGGGGGACAAGAGACCCAGTACTTC.

This clone was detected a few times. The gene calls are TRBV5-4 and TRBJ2-2; 11 bases are a match to TRBD2. Per the germline V gene, CDR1 is SGHNT and CDR2 is YYREEE (reference sequence). The CDR3 has 15 residues. The V and J ends lost 4 bases and 3 bases, in that order; junction bases with no gene match: 2. CDR3 region: CASSTGLADTGELFF. The CDR3 coding sequence is TGTGCCAGCAGCACGGGACTAGCGGACACCGGGGAGCTGTTTTTT.

The chain uses TRBV27 and TRBJ1-3; D is perhaps TRBD1 (6 bases). The CDR3 totals 14 residues. Deletions cut 6 bases from V and 0 bases from J, with 9 bases between. Germline CDR1 reads MNHEY; CDR2 reads SMNVEV (reference sequence). The CDR3 here is CASRDSYSGNTIYF. In nucleotides, the CDR3 is TGTGCCAGCAGGGACAGCTACTCTGGAAACACCATATATTTT.

The genes are TRBV6-1 and TRBJ1-5; 7 nucleotides agree with TRBD1. The germline gives CDR1 MNHNS, CDR2 SASEGT. CDR3 length equals 15 residues. Losses at the gene ends were 6 bases for V and 5 bases for J; bases not matched to a gene: 10. CDR3 sequence (DNA): TGTGCCAGCAGCGAAACCAACAGGGGATATCAGCCCCAGCATTTT. Amino acid sequence: CASSETNRGYQPQHF.

The chain joins TRBV18 to TRBJ1-4; 10 nucleotides agree with TRBD1. The CDR3 has 15 residues. V dropped 4 bases and J dropped 7; count of bases not matched to a gene: 6. CDR1 is KGHSH and CDR2 is LQKENI in the germline V gene. The CDR3 spells CASSLNRDRGEKLFF. The CDR3 DNA sequence: TGTGCCAGCTCACTTAACCGGGACAGGGGTGAAAAACTGTTTTTT. Using reference TRBV18 and TRBJ1-4 for the parts outside the CDR3, the full variable domain is NAGVMQNPRHLVRRRGQEARLRCSPMKGHSHVYWYRQLPEEGLKFMVYLQKENIIDESGMPKERFSAEFPKEGPSILRIQQVVRGDSAAYFCASSLNRDRGEKLFFGSGTQLSVL.

The J gene is TRBJ1-1, the V gene TRBV19; no clear D gene. The CDR3 is made up of 16 amino acids. Germline CDR1 LNHDA, CDR2 SQIVND (reference sequence). The V gene lost 5 bases and the J gene lost 0 bases, with 16 bases spanning the gap. CDR3 protein: CASSDGPRPMNTEAFF. CDR3 nucleotide sequence: TGTGCCAGTAGTGATGGCCCCAGGCCCATGAACACTGAAGCTTTCTTT. The full variable domain, with the rest looked up from reference TRBV19 and TRBJ1-1, is DGGITQSPKYLFRKEGQNVTLSCEQNLNHDAMYWYRQDPGQGLRLIYYSQIVNDFQKGDIAEGYSVSREKKESFPLTVTSAQKNPTAFYLCASSDGPRPMNTEAFFGQGTRLTVV.

For this clone: The sample carries other DNA sequences with the same CDR3. Here the CDR3 DNA reads TGTGCCAGCAGAACAGGGTTTGGTCAGCCCCAGCATTTT. The encoded protein is CASRTGFGQPQHF. This chain uses TRBV12-3 or TRBV12-4 with TRBJ1-5; possibly TRBD1 for D (6 bases). The CDR3 runs to 13 residues. Trimming cost V 6 bases and J 6 bases, with 12 bases left between them.

The gene calls are TRBV6-6 and TRBJ1-3; D is unresolved. Germline lookup yields CDR1 MNHNY and CDR2 SVGAGI (reference sequence). There are 12 residues in the CDR3. V was shortened by 9 bases and J by 2 bases, with 8 bases between the two germline ends. The CDR3 nucleotides read TGTGCCAGTAAATTAGCTGGAAACACCATATATTTT. The encoded protein is CASKLAGNTIYF.

The chain carries TRBV5-1 and TRBJ2-1; no reliable D call. Germline values: CDR1 SGHRS, CDR2 YFSETQ. The CDR3 consists of 15 residues. V was cut by 5 bases and J by 0 bases, with 12 bases left in between. The CDR3 nucleotides are TGCGCCAGCAGGCTTATACAGAGCTCCTACAATGAGCAGTTCTTC. Protein: CASRLIQSSYNEQFF. The variable domain in full, with the rest retrieved from reference TRBV5-1 and TRBJ2-1, is KAGVTQTPRYLIKTRGQQVTLSCSPISGHRSVSWYQQTPGQGLQFLFEYFSETQRNKGNFPGRFSGRQFSNSRSEMNVSTLELGDSALYLCASRLIQSSYNEQFFGPGTRLTVL.

The V call is TRBV27, the J call TRBJ1-2; D gene unclear. V was cut by 3 bases and J by 7 bases, with 15 bases left in between. The CDR3 has 14 residues. Per germline, CDR1 MNHEY and CDR2 SMNVEV (reference sequence). In DNA, the CDR3 is TGTGCCAGCAGTTTTACCCCGGGAAGCCCTGGCTACACCTTC. Translation gives CASSFTPGSPGYTF.

The chain carries TRBV24-1 and TRBJ2-5; 7 positions match TRBD2. Germline CDR1 KGHDR, CDR2 SFDVKD. The ends lost 6 bases at V and 1 base at J; junction bases unmatched: 7. CDR3 length equals 15 residues. CDR3 loop: CATSPGEGPQETQYF. The CDR3 bases are TGTGCCACCAGTCCGGGGGAGGGCCCCCAAGAGACCCAGTACTTC.

The rearrangement uses TRBV3-1 (or the pseudogene TRBV3-2) and TRBJ2-7; no definite D call. This CDR3 comprises 13 residues. The germline V gene encodes CDR1 LGHDT and CDR2 YNNKEL (reference sequence). Trimming shortened V by 0 bases and J by 9 bases, and 12 bases separated the two germline ends. Written as DNA, the CDR3 is TGTGCCAGCAGCCAAGATGAAGTTAGTTTGCAGTACGTC. Translated, it gives CASSQDEVSLQYV.

V usage is TRBV7-2 and J usage is TRBJ1-2; a possible D gene is TRBD1 (5 bases). The germline V and J ends were trimmed by 3 bases and 5 bases, with 10 bases remaining between them. Germline assignment: CDR1 SGHTA and CDR2 FQGNSA. This CDR3 has 13 residues. CDR3 loop: CASSLAGLYGYTF. The CDR3 nucleotides read TGTGCCAGCAGCTTGGCAGGGTTGTATGGCTACACCTTC.

This clone was seen only once. CDR3 in amino acids: CASSHGQIHEAFF. The CDR3 DNA is TGTGCCAGCAGCCATGGGCAGATACATGAAGCTTTCTTT. The rearrangement uses TRBV3-1 (or the pseudogene TRBV3-2) and TRBJ1-1; D remains ambiguous. The CDR3 spans 13 residues. The V end lost 3 bases, the J end lost 7 bases, and 12 bases lay between the germline ends. Germline V gene data show CDR1 as LGHDT and CDR2 as YNNKEL (reference sequence).

This chain joins TRBV6-5 and TRBJ2-7; 7 bases fit TRBD2. Germline lookup yields CDR1 MNHEY and CDR2 SVGAGI. V shed 4 bases and J 4 bases; nucleotides not matched to a gene: 10. The CDR3 runs 15 residues. The CDR3 here is CASSLASGGPYEQYF. In nucleotides, the CDR3 is TGTGCCAGCAGTTTGGCTAGCGGAGGCCCGTACGAGCAGTACTTC.

The CDR3 nucleotides are TGTGCCAGCAGTGGTCAAGAGCGCACTGAAGCTTTCTTT. As protein: CASSGQERTEAFF. The genes are TRBV7-6 and TRBJ1-1; D remains unclear. V was shortened by 6 bases and J by 4 bases, with 12 bases between the two germline ends. This CDR3 is 13 amino acids long. Germline V gene lookup returns CDR1 SGHVS and CDR2 FNYEAQ. Together with reference TRBV7-6 and TRBJ1-1, the CDR3 gives the full variable domain: GAGVSQSPRYKVTKRGQDVALRCDPISGHVSLYWYRQALGQGPEFLTYFNYEAQQDKSGLPNDRFSAERPEGSISTLTIQRTEQRDSAMYRCASSGQERTEAFFGQGTRLTVV.

This rearrangement joins TRBV3-1 (or the pseudogene TRBV3-2) to TRBJ1-2, with 8 bases aligning to TRBD1. In germline, CDR1 is LGHDT, CDR2 YNNKEL (reference sequence). The ends lost 3 bases at V and 6 bases at J; junction bases unmatched: 6. CDR3 size: 14 residues. The CDR3 reads CASSHRGRHNGYTF. The CDR3 DNA reads as TGTGCCAGCAGCCACAGGGGGCGACATAATGGCTACACCTTC.

The chain carries TRBV14 and TRBJ1-1, with a possible D match to TRBD1 (6 bases). This CDR3 region has 14 residues. CDR1 is SGHDN, CDR2 FVKESK, per germline. The V and J ends lost 0 bases and 4 bases respectively, with 9 bases between them. DNA for the CDR3: TGTGCCAGCAGCCAAGAATTAGGGGGCACTGAAGCTTTCTTT. Its protein is CASSQELGGTEAFF. Based on the CDR3 plus reference TRBV14 and TRBJ1-1, the full variable domain is EAGVTQFPSHSVIEKGQTVTLRCDPISGHDNLYWYRRVMGKEIKFLLHFVKESKQDESGMPNNRFLAERTGGTYSTLKVQPAELEDSGVYFCASSQELGGTEAFFGQGTRLTVV.

The rearrangement uses TRBV7-3 and TRBJ2-1, with 9 positions matching TRBD2. CDR3 length: 15 amino acids. Germline CDR1 SGHTA, CDR2 FQGTGA. Trimming cost V 9 bases and J 1 base; bases outside gene matches: 7. CDR3 sequence reads: CASSRTSASYNEQFF. The CDR3 DNA sequence: TGTGCCAGTAGCAGGACTAGCGCTTCCTACAATGAGCAGTTCTTC.

The chain links TRBV19 to TRBJ1-1; D remains ambiguous. The CDR3 length is 14 residues. Germline V CDR1 and CDR2: LNHDA, SQIVND (reference sequence). Deletions cut 3 bases from V and 1 base from J, with 9 bases between. CDR3 sequence reads: CASSMGGGNTEAFF. DNA for the CDR3: TGTGCCAGTAGTATGGGCGGAGGGAACACTGAAGCTTTCTTT. The variable domain in full, completed from reference TRBV19 and TRBJ1-1, reads DGGITQSPKYLFRKEGQNVTLSCEQNLNHDAMYWYRQDPGQGLRLIYYSQIVNDFQKGDIAEGYSVSREKKESFPLTVTSAQKNPTAFYLCASSMGGGNTEAFFGQGTRLTVV.

This clone was recorded once. This chain uses TRBV6-5 with TRBJ1-2, with 7 bases aligning to TRBD1. Germline V CDR1 and CDR2: MNHEY, SVGAGI. This CDR3 spans 14 amino acids. The ends lost 0 bases at V and 2 bases at J; junction bases unmatched: 0. The CDR3 spells CASSYSTGNYGYTF. The CDR3 nucleotides are TGTGCCAGCAGTTACTCGACAGGGAACTATGGCTACACCTTC.

The CDR3 nucleotides are TGTGCCACCAGTGATTCTAAAGACAGCCCCAATCAGCCCCAGCATTTT. It yields the protein CATSDSKDSPNQPQHF. The gene calls are TRBV24-1 and TRBJ1-5; possible D gene TRBD1, 5 bases. The V end lost 2 bases, the J end lost 3 bases, and 13 bases lay between the germline ends. The CDR3 sequence is 16 residues long. Germline CDR1 reads KGHDR; CDR2 reads SFDVKD.

This sequence joins TRBV10-2 and TRBJ2-7; no clear D. From germline, CDR1 is WSHSY and CDR2 SAAADI. V lost 2 bases and J lost 3, with 11 bases in between. CDR3 length: 14 residues. The CDR3 DNA sequence: TGCGCCAGCAGTGAGGCTGGGCGAAACTACGAGCAGTACGTC. Amino acid sequence: CASSEAGRNYEQYV.